This T cell receptor (beta chain) came from a study of blood T cell repertoires in COVID-19. Study-level background: The United States, Italy and Spain supplied acute and convalescent COVID-19 samples. PBMCs, B-cell-depleted T cells, or T cells provided the cDNA or gDNA that made up the material.

The authors' processing: Quantification of nucleated cells was approximated via reference gene primer amplification. TCRdb's copy holds only in-frame clones and misses some; the assay was immunoSEQ multiplex PCR. The V and J calls and clone size were taken over from that table, and D and trimming were inferred from the DNA. The sample has around 160,000 clones; roughly 77% are singletons. The V end lost 3 bases, the J end lost 3 bases, and 6 bases lay between the germline ends. Germline CDR1 LGHNA, CDR2 YSLEER. This CDR3 contains 13 residues. The TCR was taken from a human donor in a cohort sampled during active COVID-19. Sequences were obtained from peripheral blood. The V and J genes are TRBV4-3 and TRBJ1-3; maybe TRBD1 (5 bases). CDR3 sequence reads: CASSQTVGNTIYF. CDR3 nucleotide sequence: TGCGCCAGCAGCCAGACAGTTGGAAACACCATATATTTT.